These 8 T cell receptor beta chains came from one sample sequenced in a study of blood T cell repertoires in COVID-19. TCRdb's copy holds only in-frame clones and misses some; the assay was immunoSEQ multiplex PCR. The sample carries roughly 160,000 clones, roughly nine tenths recorded once. Sequenced sample: peripheral blood. These receptors all come from a man between 18 and 29 years old with acute or convalescent COVID-19.

There are a few counts of this clone. V gene TRBV6-2 or TRBV6-3 combines with J gene TRBJ2-1, with TRBD2 matching 9 bases. The CDR3 runs to 14 residues. V was pared by 4 bases and J by 10 bases, with 8 bases of the junction left unmatched. Germline values: CDR1 MNHEY, CDR2 SVGEGT. CDR3 protein: CASSWTSEGGEQFF. The CDR3 DNA is TGTGCCAGCAGTTGGACTAGCGAGGGAGGGGAGCAGTTCTTC.

This chain connects TRBV21-1 to TRBJ1-2; whether TRBD1, the table's D call, matches the DNA was not checked. TRBV21-1 is recorded as a pseudogene. The CDR3 spans 14 residues. The CDR3 sequence: CAREDPGHNYGYTF. CDR3 DNA: TGTGCCAGGGAGGATCCGGGACATAACTATGGCTACACCTTC.

This clone has ten or more counts. The sample holds other DNA sequences that translate to the same CDR3. V is TRBV30 and J is TRBJ1-5; TRBD1 matches at 7 bases. This CDR3 is 13 amino acids long. The trim removed 1 base at V and 6 bases at J, leaving 3 bases unmatched. Germline CDR1 reads GTSNPN; CDR2 reads SVGIG (reference sequence). CDR3 coding DNA: TGTGCCTGGAGTGGACAGGGAGGTCAGCCCCAGCATTTT. This translates into CAWSGQGGQPQHF.

V is TRBV10-2 and J is TRBJ1-1, with D hard to call. In germline, CDR1 is WSHSY, CDR2 SAAADI. V was clipped by 6 bases and J by 1 base, with 12 bases between them. CDR3 length equals 14 residues. DNA of the CDR3: TGCGCCAGCAGCGAGACAAAAACGAACACTGAAGCTTTCTTT. Its translation is CASSETKTNTEAFF.

The gene calls are TRBV30 and TRBJ1-1, with a possible D match to TRBD1 (5 bases). This CDR3 is 13 amino acids long. Per the germline V gene, CDR1 is GTSNPN and CDR2 is SVGIG (reference sequence). V was clipped by 4 bases and J by 5 bases, with 14 bases between them. CDR3 in amino acids: CAWNAGGSTEAFF. In DNA, the CDR3 is TGTGCCTGGAACGCCGGGGGGAGTACTGAAGCTTTCTTT.

This chain connects TRBV11-2 to TRBJ2-3; TRBD2 might be the D (7 bases). Germline lookup yields CDR1 SGHAT and CDR2 FQNNGV. The CDR3 consists of 14 residues. V was shortened by 0 bases and J by 9 bases, with 13 bases between the two germline ends. The CDR3 nucleotides are TGTGCCAGCAGCTTAGAAATGGGAGGGGGAACGCAGTATTTT. Protein product: CASSLEMGGGTQYF.

The chain combines TRBV3-1 (or the pseudogene TRBV3-2) with TRBJ2-3; weak D call: TRBD2 (5 bases). V lost 2 bases to trimming and J lost 0 bases, with 9 bases between them. The CDR3 runs 15 residues. The germline V gene encodes CDR1 LGHDT and CDR2 YNNKEL (reference sequence). The DNA for the CDR3 is TGTGCCAGCAGCCAAACTTGGACTAGCACAGATACGCAGTATTTT. Protein sequence: CASSQTWTSTDTQYF.

V usage is TRBV6-4 and J usage is TRBJ1-6; 9 nucleotides align to TRBD1. There are 15 residues in the CDR3. Germline V gives CDR1 MRHNA, CDR2 SNTAGT. V shed 4 bases and J 8 bases; nucleotides not matched to a gene: 6. CDR3 loop: CASSATGGRDSPLHF. The CDR3 DNA sequence: TGTGCCAGCAGTGCCACAGGGGGCAGAGATTCACCCCTCCACTTT.